This TCR beta chain is from a study of blood T cell repertoires in COVID-19. Study-level information: Acute and convalescent COVID-19 samples came from the United States, Italy and Spain. Sources were T cells, B-cell-depleted T cells, or PBMCs; the material itself was cDNA or gDNA.

Authors' analysis steps: Reference gene primers were amplified, and this amplification served to estimate nucleated cell counts. TCRdb keeps only in-frame clones here, not all; method: immunoSEQ multiplex PCR. V and J calls plus clone size are reproduced from that table; the DNA served to infer D and trimming. Here the sample spans about 140,000 clones, about 84% being singletons. Germline loops: CDR1 SGHDT, CDR2 YYEEEE. The CDR3 sequence is 15 residues long. V lost 1 base to trimming and J lost 7 bases; unmatched junction nucleotides: 6. Sequenced material: peripheral blood. The TCR was taken from a woman of 80 years or more in a cohort sampled during active or convalescent COVID-19. The rearrangement joins TRBV5-6 to TRBJ2-2; 8 bases agree with TRBD2. Written as DNA, the CDR3 is TGTGCCAGCAGCTTGTTCCAGCGGGAGATCGGGGAGCTGTTTTTT. Its translation: CASSLFQREIGELFF.